The 30 T cell receptor beta chains in this list originate from one sample, sequenced in a study of T cells after yellow fever vaccination. TCRdb re-derived calls from the 5' RACE reads in MiXCR, one entry per CDR3 protein. The repertoire holds 500,000 to 650,000 distinct CDR3 sequences, with around 17% as singletons. The material sequenced was PBMCs, taken less than 6 days after the first yellow fever vaccination. These receptors were taken from a man between 18 and 29 years old who received the YFV17D yellow fever vaccine.

This rearrangement joins TRBV30 to TRBJ2-1; D gene uncertain. This CDR3 has 12 residues. Trimming took 0 bases from V and 10 from J, leaving 10 bases between them. From germline, CDR1 is GTSNPN and CDR2 SVGIG (reference sequence). CDR3 loop: CAWSVGRNEQFF. CDR3 nucleotides: TGTGCCTGGAGTGTTGGTAGGAACGAGCAGTTCTTC. Filled out from reference TRBV30 and TRBJ2-1, the complete variable domain reads SQTIHQWPATLVQPVGSPLSLECTVEGTSNPNLYWYRQAAGRGLQLLFYSVGIGQISSEVPQNLSASRPQDRQFILSSKKLLLSDSGFYLCAWSVGRNEQFFGPGTRLTVL.

Turning to this clonotype: An end of the junction does not agree with germline; a read error may underlie this. This chain connects TRBV2 to TRBJ2-1; 9 positions match TRBD2. This CDR3 has 18 amino acids. The V gene's germline CDR1 is SNHLY and CDR2 FYNNEI. In DNA, the CDR3 is TGTGCCTGCAGTTTGCGTTGGCTAGCGGGGCCCCCCTACAATGAGCAGTTCTTC. As protein: CACSLRWLAGPPYNEQFF. Supplemented by reference TRBV2 and TRBJ2-1, the full variable domain reads EPEVTQTPSHQVTQMGQEVILRCVPISNHLYFYWYRQILGQKVEFLVSFYNNEISEKSEIFDDQFSVERPDGSNFTLKIRSTKLEDSAMYFCACSLRWLAGPPYNEQFFGPGTRLTVL.

This chain joins TRBV12-3 or TRBV12-4 and TRBJ1-6; 8 bases align to TRBD1. The CDR3 runs 15 residues. Trimming at V came to 4 bases and at J to 10 bases, leaving 9 bases not matched to a gene. CDR3 loop: CASSSQQGAQSPLHF. CDR3 sequence (DNA): TGTGCCAGCAGTTCCCAGCAGGGGGCACAATCACCCCTCCACTTT.

The J gene is TRBJ1-6, the V gene TRBV12-3 or TRBV12-4, with D perhaps TRBD1 (6 bases). Trimming stripped 3 bases from V and 6 bases from J, with 12 bases between. There are 15 residues in the CDR3. The CDR3 spells CASSLGAGVNSPLHF. For the CDR3, the DNA is TGTGCCAGCAGTTTGGGGGCAGGGGTTAATTCACCCCTCCACTTT.

This clonotype was counted between two and nine times. The gene calls are TRBV27 and TRBJ2-3; D not certain. Trimming removed 4 bases from V and 1 base from J, with 6 bases in between. Germline values: CDR1 MNHEY, CDR2 SMNVEV (reference sequence). The CDR3 runs 13 residues. The CDR3 sequence is CASSWRRTDTQYF. CDR3 sequence (DNA): TGTGCCAGCAGTTGGCGGCGCACAGATACGCAGTATTTT.

This clonotype was recorded at least ten times. The chain links TRBV5-1 to TRBJ2-1; TRBD1 agrees at 7 bases. Germline V CDR1 and CDR2: SGHRS, YFSETQ. J was trimmed by 4 bases and V by 3 bases; bases with no gene match: 7. The CDR3 has 15 amino acids. The CDR3 bases are TGCGCCAGCAGCTCCACGGGACAGAATTACAATGAGCAGTTCTTC. Encoded protein: CASSSTGQNYNEQFF. The entire variable domain, with the rest obtained from reference TRBV5-1 and TRBJ2-1, is as follows: KAGVTQTPRYLIKTRGQQVTLSCSPISGHRSVSWYQQTPGQGLQFLFEYFSETQRNKGNFPGRFSGRQFSNSRSEMNVSTLELGDSALYLCASSSTGQNYNEQFFGPGTRLTVL.

Many counts were recorded for this clonotype. CDR3 loop: CASSLVPGNQPQHF. The CDR3 DNA follows: TGTGCCAGCAGCTTAGTCCCGGGCAATCAGCCCCAGCATTTT. V usage is TRBV7-2 and J usage is TRBJ1-5; D gene unclear. V lost 1 base to trimming and J lost 2 bases, with 6 bases between them. CDR1 and CDR2 (germline): SGHTA, FQGNSA. The CDR3 spans 14 residues.

This clonotype was seen a handful of times. The V call is TRBV20-1, the J call TRBJ2-1, with TRBD2 identical over 8 bases. J gave up 7 bases and V 5 bases, and 13 bases lay outside the gene matches. Germline V gene data show CDR1 as DFQATT and CDR2 as SNEGSKA (reference sequence). This CDR3 has 15 residues. The CDR3 is CSAVPGLAPSNEQFF. CDR3 DNA sequence: TGCAGTGCTGTTCCCGGACTAGCCCCTTCGAATGAGCAGTTCTTC.

The rearrangement joins TRBV27 to TRBJ1-4; 7 bases are shared with TRBD1. This CDR3 is built from 15 residues. Trimming removed 3 bases from V and 8 bases from J; junction bases left unmatched: 9. CDR1 is MNHEY, CDR2 SMNVEV, per germline (reference sequence). CDR3 sequence: CASSFQTGVREKLFF. Written as DNA, the CDR3 is TGTGCCAGCAGTTTCCAAACAGGGGTGCGAGAAAAACTGTTTTTT.

This clonotype occurred a few times. The V call is TRBV10-3, the J call TRBJ2-4, with D unclear. CDR1 is ENHRY, CDR2 SYGVKD, per germline. The germline V and J ends were trimmed by 10 bases and 1 base, with 17 bases remaining between them. This CDR3 region has 15 residues. CDR3 sequence (DNA): TGTGCCACCGAGAGTGGCGGTCAGGCCAAAAACATTCAGTACTTC. It translates to CATESGGQAKNIQYF.

This clonotype was seen at least ten times. The chain carries TRBV18 and TRBJ2-7; 9 bases are a match to TRBD2. The germline CDR1 and CDR2 sequences are KGHSH and LQKENI. The CDR3 extends over 16 amino acids. The V segment lost 0 bases and the J segment 1 base; nucleotides outside the gene matches: 4. This chain's CDR3 is CASSPPRGGGSYEQYF. CDR3 DNA sequence: TGTGCCAGCTCACCACCGCGCGGGGGGGGGTCCTACGAGCAGTACTTC.

The table lists this clonotype with many counts. V usage is TRBV10-3 and J usage is TRBJ1-2; D unclear. The germline V gene has CDR1 ENHRY and CDR2 SYGVKD. V was shortened by 3 bases and J by 3 bases, with 8 bases between the two germline ends. CDR3 size: 13 residues. The CDR3 DNA reads as TGTGCCATCAGTGAAAGCCGTGACTATGGCTACACCTTC. It is translated as CAISESRDYGYTF.

A few counts support this clonotype. For the CDR3, the DNA is TGTGCCAGCAGTTACTCGGAACAGTCCGGGGATTCACCCCTCCACTTT. It translates to CASSYSEQSGDSPLHF. The rearrangement joins TRBV6-5 to TRBJ1-6; D call uncertain. The V gene's germline CDR1 is MNHEY and CDR2 SVGAGI. The CDR3 totals 16 residues. Deletions cut 0 bases from V and 8 bases from J, with 14 bases between.

The chain uses TRBV15 and TRBJ1-4; the D gene is possibly TRBD1 (6 bases). V was clipped by 2 bases and J by 5 bases, with 12 bases between them. CDR3 size: 15 residues. Germline V lookup: CDR1 LNHNV, CDR2 YYDKDF (reference sequence). The CDR3 protein is CATSRIYQGNEKLFF. DNA for the CDR3: TGTGCCACCAGCAGAATATACCAGGGGAATGAAAAACTGTTTTTT.

The genes are TRBV9 and TRBJ2-3; D is perhaps TRBD1 (5 bases). Germline CDR1 reads SGDLS; CDR2 reads YYNGEE. With 0 bases removed from V and 4 bases from J, the gap between germline ends came to 12 bases. The CDR3 totals 15 residues. The CDR3 is CASSVGRVGADTQYF. Written as DNA, the CDR3 is TGTGCCAGCAGCGTAGGCCGGGTAGGGGCAGATACGCAGTATTTT.

The chain combines TRBV6-2 or TRBV6-3 with TRBJ2-2; 9 bases fit TRBD2. Germline trimming cut 7 bases from V and 7 bases from J; bases unmatched to any gene: 16. The CDR3 consists of 17 residues. CDR1 is MNHEY, CDR2 SVGEGT, per germline. CDR3 DNA sequence: TGTGCCAGCACCTTACCCGGCGGGGGGGCCCGGGTCGGGGAGCTGTTTTTT. Translated: CASTLPGGGARVGELFF.

CDR3 sequence: CASSLETSLFF. In nucleotides, the CDR3 is TGTGCCAGCAGCTTGGAGACATCACTGTTCTTC. The chain joins TRBV5-6 to TRBJ2-1; D uncertain. The V end lost 0 bases, the J end lost 15 bases, and 10 bases lay between the germline ends. The germline V gene has CDR1 SGHDT and CDR2 YYEEEE. The CDR3 has 11 amino acids.

This clonotype was observed many times. The chain carries TRBV18 and TRBJ2-2; D might be TRBD1 or TRBD2, each matching 5 bases. This CDR3 is 14 amino acids long. Germline V gene lookup returns CDR1 KGHSH and CDR2 LQKENI. The ends were cut back, 2 bases at V and 3 bases at J, with 7 bases in the middle. The CDR3 DNA reads as TGTGCCAGCTCACCAGGGACGGACACCGGGGAGCTGTTTTTT. Translation: CASSPGTDTGELFF. The whole variable domain, filled in from reference TRBV18 and TRBJ2-2, reads NAGVMQNPRHLVRRRGQEARLRCSPMKGHSHVYWYRQLPEEGLKFMVYLQKENIIDESGMPKERFSAEFPKEGPSILRIQQVVRGDSAAYFCASSPGTDTGELFFGEGSRLTVL.

The chain joins TRBV12-3 or TRBV12-4 to TRBJ2-1; 7 bases fit TRBD1. The CDR3 runs to 16 residues. The V segment lost 5 bases and the J segment 4 bases; nucleotides outside the gene matches: 11. The CDR3 DNA reads as TGTGCCAGCAGTCACCTGGGGACAGCCATATACAATGAGCAGTTCTTC. This encodes CASSHLGTAIYNEQFF.

This clonotype appeared many times. The chain's CDR3 is CASSSSGAYEQYF. DNA for the CDR3: TGCGCCAGCAGCTCTAGCGGGGCCTACGAGCAGTACTTC. V usage is TRBV5-1 and J usage is TRBJ2-7; 9 positions agree with TRBD2. In germline, CDR1 is SGHRS, CDR2 YFSETQ. The CDR3 has 13 amino acids. Trimming at V came to 3 bases and at J to 2 bases, leaving 0 bases not matched to a gene.

Many counts were recorded for this clonotype. This sequence joins TRBV4-3 and TRBJ1-1; 7 bases agree with TRBD1. The V segment lost 4 bases and the J segment 1 base; nucleotides outside the gene matches: 3. Germline V gene data show CDR1 as LGHNA and CDR2 as YSLEER. This CDR3 is built from 14 residues. The CDR3 region is CASSPGQPNTEAFF. The CDR3 nucleotides read TGCGCCAGCAGCCCGGGACAGCCGAACACTGAAGCTTTCTTT.

The sample holds a few counts of this clonotype. The chain recombines TRBV11-2 with TRBJ1-1; tentative D call: TRBD1 (6 bases). Between the trimmed V and J ends, which lost 2 bases and 4 bases, there was a span of 14 bases. CDR1 SGHAT and CDR2 FQNNGV come from the germline V gene. This CDR3 is built from 15 residues. Written as DNA, the CDR3 is TGTGCCAGCAGCTTAATAGTTTCGGGGGCCACTGAAGCTTTCTTT. Translation: CASSLIVSGATEAFF.

This clonotype came up many times. This chain links TRBV12-3 or TRBV12-4 with TRBJ2-5, with 9 bases fitting TRBD1. The CDR3 extends over 15 amino acids. V trimming: 3 bases; J trimming: 5 bases; junction bases outside the gene matches: 7. CDR3 sequence (DNA): TGTGCCAGCAGTTTGGGACAGGGTTTCTACGAGACCCAGTACTTC. Translating gives CASSLGQGFYETQYF.

The sample holds a few counts of this clonotype. J is TRBJ2-7 and V is TRBV6-1; D perhaps matches TRBD2 (6 bases). Per germline, CDR1 MNHNS and CDR2 SASEGT. The CDR3 runs 15 residues. Between the trimmed V and J ends, which lost 5 bases and 5 bases, there was a span of 19 bases. The CDR3 reads CASSPRVGDWNEQYF. Here the CDR3 DNA reads TGTGCCAGCAGTCCCCGGGTAGGGGACTGGAACGAGCAGTACTTC.

The chain has TRBV7-8 and TRBJ2-3; TRBD2 agrees at 11 bases. Looked up from germline, CDR1 is SGHVS and CDR2 is FQNEAQ. The trim removed 1 base at V and 0 bases at J, leaving 3 bases unmatched. CDR3 length: 17 residues. The CDR3 loop is CASSLEVAGGSTDTQYF. The CDR3 nucleotides read TGTGCCAGCAGCTTAGAGGTAGCGGGGGGGAGCACAGATACGCAGTATTTT.

The chain employs TRBV12-3 or TRBV12-4 and TRBJ2-3; TRBD1 or TRBD2 may be the D gene (5 bases each). The CDR3 totals 14 residues. Trimming took off 5 bases at V and 4 bases at J, with 13 bases between the two ends. The CDR3 sequence is CASSPGWGPDTQYF. Written as DNA, the CDR3 is TGTGCCAGCAGTCCGGGATGGGGACCAGATACGCAGTATTTT.

The chain combines TRBV18 with TRBJ2-1; 9 bases line up with TRBD1. Germline loops: CDR1 KGHSH, CDR2 LQKENI. The J segment lost 5 bases and the V segment lost 6 bases, leaving 14 bases of the junction unmatched. The CDR3 is made up of 17 amino acids. The CDR3 sequence is CASSLTRGQGFDNEQFF. DNA for the CDR3: TGTGCCAGCTCGCTAACCCGGGGACAGGGATTCGACAATGAGCAGTTCTTC. Full variable domain (missing parts from reference TRBV18 and TRBJ2-1): NAGVMQNPRHLVRRRGQEARLRCSPMKGHSHVYWYRQLPEEGLKFMVYLQKENIIDESGMPKERFSAEFPKEGPSILRIQQVVRGDSAAYFCASSLTRGQGFDNEQFFGPGTRLTVL.

This clonotype has just a few counts. The chain is built from TRBV6-4 and TRBJ2-1; unclear D gene. The CDR3 is made up of 13 amino acids. The germline V gene encodes CDR1 MRHNA and CDR2 SNTAGT. V was cut by 4 bases and J by 4 bases, with 8 bases left in between. The CDR3 DNA reads TGTGCCAGCAGTGCATACGAATACAATGAGCAGTTCTTC. Translating gives CASSAYEYNEQFF.

The gene calls are TRBV7-9 and TRBJ1-2; D is unclear. V was shortened by 5 bases and J by 3 bases, with 7 bases between the two germline ends. This CDR3 has 12 residues. Germline V gene sequence: CDR1 SEHNR, CDR2 FQNEAQ (reference sequence). CDR3 nucleotide sequence: TGTGCCAGCAGCCTCGAGCACTATGGCTACACCTTC. As protein: CASSLEHYGYTF. The full variable domain, its missing parts supplied by reference TRBV7-9 and TRBJ1-2, is DTGVSQNPRHKITKRGQNVTFRCDPISEHNRLYWYRQTLGQGPEFLTYFQNEAQLEKSRLLSDRFSAERPKGSFSTLEIQRTEQGDSAMYLCASSLEHYGYTFGSGTRLTVV.

This clonotype was counted between two and nine times. The chain recombines TRBV29-1 with TRBJ2-2; a weak D match, TRBD2 (6 bases). The germline CDR1 and CDR2 sequences are SQVTM and ANQGSEA. The V end was cut by 4 bases, the J end by 0 bases, with 15 bases between. CDR3 size: 16 residues. CDR3 protein: CSVVAEPRANTGELFF. In DNA, the CDR3 is TGCAGCGTTGTAGCGGAGCCCCGCGCGAACACCGGGGAGCTGTTTTTT.